The 6 T cell receptor beta chains given below trace back to one sample, sequenced in a study of T cell responses to AZD1222 COVID-19 vaccine. Only in-frame clones appear in the TCRdb table, and some are missing; sequencing was by immunoSEQ multiplex PCR. This table holds some 73,000 clones, roughly nine tenths found once. Sequenced here: peripheral blood, sampled 28 days after the second AZD1222 dose. These receptors were taken from an adult who received the AZD1222 COVID-19 vaccine.

The chain recombines TRBV4-2 with TRBJ2-3, with 9 nucleotides matching TRBD1. Germline assignment: CDR1 LGHNA and CDR2 YNFKEQ. The CDR3 extends over 17 amino acids. With V trimmed by 2 bases and J by 5 bases, 11 bases remained unmatched. The CDR3 DNA sequence: TGTGCCAGCAGCCAATTGGTCGACAGGGGGGGAGTAGATACGCAGTATTTT. It translates to CASSQLVDRGGVDTQYF.

The J gene is TRBJ1-4, the V gene TRBV30; a possible D gene is TRBD1 (6 bases). Germline V gene lookup returns CDR1 GTSNPN and CDR2 SVGIG (reference sequence). The CDR3 totals 11 residues. Trimming stripped 7 bases from V and 10 bases from J, with 13 bases between. The CDR3 nucleotides are TGTGCCTCCCCTAGGGGGGGAAAACTGTTTTTT. As protein: CASPRGGKLFF.

The chain couples TRBV24-1 to TRBJ2-1, with 7 bases identical to TRBD2. Per the germline V gene, CDR1 is KGHDR and CDR2 is SFDVKD. The trim removed 4 bases at V and 6 bases at J, leaving 8 bases unmatched. There are 15 residues in the CDR3. DNA of the CDR3: TGTGCCACCAGTGACCGGGGGACTACCCTCAATGAGCAGTTCTTC. It codes for CATSDRGTTLNEQFF.

The chain has TRBV28 and TRBJ1-6; tentatively, D is TRBD1 (6 bases). There are 18 residues in the CDR3. V shed 5 bases and J shed 0 bases, with 17 bases lying between them. Germline CDR1 MDHEN, CDR2 SYDVKM. The CDR3 here is CASSPPPGASSYNSPLHF. In nucleotides, the CDR3 is TGTGCCAGCAGTCCCCCCCCGGGGGCAAGCTCCTATAATTCACCCCTCCACTTT.

V is TRBV2 and J is TRBJ2-3; D is perhaps TRBD1 (5 bases). Trimming took off 2 bases at V and 2 bases at J, with 8 bases between the two ends. CDR3 length: 14 amino acids. Germline lookup yields CDR1 SNHLY and CDR2 FYNNEI. CDR3 bases: TGTGCCAGCAGTGAAAGGGGTAACACAGATACGCAGTATTTT. It is translated as CASSERGNTDTQYF.

The chain carries TRBV7-2 and TRBJ1-3; 11 bases map to TRBD1. Germline assignment: CDR1 SGHTA and CDR2 FQGNSA. J gave up 3 bases and V 1 base, and 2 bases lay outside the gene matches. The CDR3 consists of 16 residues. The chain's CDR3 is CASSLEGQGVGNTIYF. The CDR3 coding sequence is TGTGCCAGCAGCTTAGAGGGACAGGGGGTTGGAAACACCATATATTTT.